This is a list of T cell receptor beta chains from one sample in a study of Graves' ophthalmopathy and Graves' hyperthyroidism. MiXCR, run by TCRdb on the multiplex PCR reads, gives a single entry per CDR3 protein. Here the sample spans 740,000 or so distinct CDR3 sequences, 35% to 50% being singletons. Sequencing used peripheral blood. Receptors originate from an adult man with Graves' ophthalmopathy. CDR3s include the opening cysteine and the closing phenylalanine or tryptophan. The order of the fields is J gene, V gene, CDR3 protein.

j_gene: TRBJ1-1; v_gene: TRBV3-1; CDR3aa: CASSYGAGAEAFF
j_gene: TRBJ1-5; v_gene: TRBV4-1; CDR3aa: CASSYRPDQPQHF
j_gene: TRBJ2-5; v_gene: TRBV25-1; CDR3aa: CASSDRGAYQETQYF
j_gene: TRBJ2-5; v_gene: TRBV29-1; CDR3aa: CSATGRVGETQYF
j_gene: TRBJ2-6; v_gene: TRBV5-1; CDR3aa: CASSLRQNTILGANVLTF
j_gene: TRBJ2-7; v_gene: TRBV2; CDR3aa: CASSEAWVDHEQYF
j_gene: TRBJ2-7; v_gene: TRBV24-1; CDR3aa: CATSDSRTLTYEQYF
j_gene: TRBJ2-7; v_gene: TRBV19; CDR3aa: CASSTAGMSYEQYF
j_gene: TRBJ2-5; v_gene: TRBV7-9; CDR3aa: CASSLGQGRKETQYF
j_gene: TRBJ1-1; v_gene: TRBV7-2; CDR3aa: CASRQGEGTEAFF
j_gene: TRBJ2-3; v_gene: TRBV11-2; CDR3aa: CASSPRQSTDTQYF
j_gene: TRBJ1-1; v_gene: TRBV7-2; CDR3aa: CASSLDYNVNTEAFF
j_gene: -; v_gene: TRBV20-1; CDR3aa: CSARGSRNSYEQYF
j_gene: TRBJ1-2; v_gene: TRBV7-9; CDR3aa: CASSLGNTNYGYTF
j_gene: TRBJ2-5; v_gene: TRBV10-3; CDR3aa: CAIRGSLAGQETQYF
j_gene: TRBJ2-7; v_gene: TRBV12-3/TRBV12-4; CDR3aa: CASSWTIEQYF
j_gene: TRBJ1-5; v_gene: TRBV10-2; CDR3aa: CASSDGQERNSNQPQHF
j_gene: TRBJ2-7; v_gene: TRBV7-2; CDR3aa: CASSSRGAGGPTYEQYF
j_gene: TRBJ2-5; v_gene: TRBV5-1; CDR3aa: CASRPTPRVETQYF
j_gene: TRBJ2-7; v_gene: TRBV10-3; CDR3aa: CAISVQGSTYEQYF
j_gene: TRBJ1-2; v_gene: TRBV2; CDR3aa: CASSERGGTHGYTF
j_gene: TRBJ1-1; v_gene: TRBV12-3/TRBV12-4; CDR3aa: CASSPQGGRRAFF
j_gene: TRBJ1-1; v_gene: TRBV20-1; CDR3aa: CSASKGLNTEAFF
j_gene: TRBJ2-7; v_gene: TRBV25-1; CDR3aa: CASSEHGDSYEQYF
j_gene: TRBJ1-5; v_gene: TRBV6-4; CDR3aa: CASSDFQAGEGSNQPQHF
j_gene: TRBJ1-6; v_gene: TRBV20-1; CDR3aa: CSAPRQGAGSPLHF
j_gene: TRBJ1-2; v_gene: TRBV29-1; CDR3aa: CSVVDPGQGGGNTF
j_gene: TRBJ1-1; v_gene: TRBV9; CDR3aa: CASSALQGDTEAFF
j_gene: TRBJ1-2; v_gene: TRBV5-6; CDR3aa: CASSKQGVYGYTF
j_gene: TRBJ1-5; v_gene: TRBV6-5; CDR3aa: CASSYGTGQPQHF